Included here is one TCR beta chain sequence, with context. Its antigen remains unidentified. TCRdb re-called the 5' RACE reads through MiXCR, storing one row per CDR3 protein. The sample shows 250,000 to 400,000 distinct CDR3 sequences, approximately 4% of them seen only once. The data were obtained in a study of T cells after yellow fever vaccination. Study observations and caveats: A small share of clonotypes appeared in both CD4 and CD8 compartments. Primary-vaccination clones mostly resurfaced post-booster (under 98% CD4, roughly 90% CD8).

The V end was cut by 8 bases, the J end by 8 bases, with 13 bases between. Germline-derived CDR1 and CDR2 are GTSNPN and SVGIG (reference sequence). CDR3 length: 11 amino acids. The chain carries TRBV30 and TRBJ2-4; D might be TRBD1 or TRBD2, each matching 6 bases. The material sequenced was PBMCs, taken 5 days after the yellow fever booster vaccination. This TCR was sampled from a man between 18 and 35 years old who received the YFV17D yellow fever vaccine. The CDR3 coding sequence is TGTGCCCTTGATCGGGGGCACATTCAGTACTTC. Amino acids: CALDRGHIQYF.